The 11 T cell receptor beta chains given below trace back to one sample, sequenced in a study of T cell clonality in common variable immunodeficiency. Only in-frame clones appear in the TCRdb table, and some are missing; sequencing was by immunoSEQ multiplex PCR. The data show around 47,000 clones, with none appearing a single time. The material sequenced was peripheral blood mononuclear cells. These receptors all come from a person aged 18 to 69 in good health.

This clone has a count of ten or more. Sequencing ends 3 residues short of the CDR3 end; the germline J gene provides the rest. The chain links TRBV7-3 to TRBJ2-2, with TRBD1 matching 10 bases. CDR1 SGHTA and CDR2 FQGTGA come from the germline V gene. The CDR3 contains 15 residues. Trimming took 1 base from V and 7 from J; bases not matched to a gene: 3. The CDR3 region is CASSLRQGAIGELFF. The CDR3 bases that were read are TGTGCCAGCAGCTTAAGACAGGGGGCGATCGGGGAG. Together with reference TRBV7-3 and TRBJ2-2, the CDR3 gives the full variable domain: GAGVSQTPSNKVTEKGKYVELRCDPISGHTALYWYRQSLGQGPEFLIYFQGTGAADDSGLPNDRFFAVRPEGSVSTLKIQRTERGDSAVYLCASSLRQGAIGELFFGEGSRLTVL.

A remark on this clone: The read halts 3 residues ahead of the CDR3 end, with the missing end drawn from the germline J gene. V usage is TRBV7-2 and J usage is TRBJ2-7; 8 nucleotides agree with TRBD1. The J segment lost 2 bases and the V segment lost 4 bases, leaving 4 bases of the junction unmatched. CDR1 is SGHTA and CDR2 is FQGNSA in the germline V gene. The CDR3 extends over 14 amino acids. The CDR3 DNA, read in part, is TGTGCCAGCAGCTCCAACAGGGGGGCCTACGAG. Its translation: CASSSNRGAYE. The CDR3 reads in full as CASSSNRGAYEQYF.

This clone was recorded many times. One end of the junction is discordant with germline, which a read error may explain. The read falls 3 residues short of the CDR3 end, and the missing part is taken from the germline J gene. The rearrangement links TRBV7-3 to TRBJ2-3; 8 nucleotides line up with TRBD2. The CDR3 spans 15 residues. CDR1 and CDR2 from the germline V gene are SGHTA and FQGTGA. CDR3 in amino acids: CASNLGSGGGDTQYF. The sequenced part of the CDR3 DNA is TGTGCCAGCAACTTAGGAAGCGGGGGAGGGGATACG.

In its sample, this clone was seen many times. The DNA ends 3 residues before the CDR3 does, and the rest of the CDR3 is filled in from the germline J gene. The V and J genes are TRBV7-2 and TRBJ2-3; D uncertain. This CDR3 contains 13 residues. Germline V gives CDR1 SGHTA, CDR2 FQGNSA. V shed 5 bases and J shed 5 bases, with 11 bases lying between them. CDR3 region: CASSTQSRDTQYF. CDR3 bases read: TGTGCCAGCAGCACACAGAGTCGAGATACG.

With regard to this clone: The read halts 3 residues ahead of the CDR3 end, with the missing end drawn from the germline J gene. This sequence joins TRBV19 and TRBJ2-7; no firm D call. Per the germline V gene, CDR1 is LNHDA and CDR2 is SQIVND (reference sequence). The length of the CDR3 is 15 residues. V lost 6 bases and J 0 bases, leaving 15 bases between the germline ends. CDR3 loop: CASSLSGRLSYEQYF. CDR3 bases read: TGTGCCAGTAGCTTGTCCGGCAGACTCTCCTACGAG.

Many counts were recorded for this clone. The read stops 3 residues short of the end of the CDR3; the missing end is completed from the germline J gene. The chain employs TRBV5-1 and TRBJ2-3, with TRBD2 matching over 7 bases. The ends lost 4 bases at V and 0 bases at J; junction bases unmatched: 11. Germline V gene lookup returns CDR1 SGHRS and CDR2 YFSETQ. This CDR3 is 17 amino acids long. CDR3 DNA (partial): TGCGCCAGCAGCACCCACACTAGCGCGAAAAGCACAGATACG. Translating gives CASSTHTSAKSTDT. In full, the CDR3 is CASSTHTSAKSTDTQYF.

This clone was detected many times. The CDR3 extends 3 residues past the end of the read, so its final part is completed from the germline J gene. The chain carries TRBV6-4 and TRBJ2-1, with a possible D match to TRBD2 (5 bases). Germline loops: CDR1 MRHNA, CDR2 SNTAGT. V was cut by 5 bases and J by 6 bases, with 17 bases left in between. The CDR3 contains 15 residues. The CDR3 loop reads CASSSLAGTSNEQFF. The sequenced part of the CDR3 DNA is TGTGCCAGCAGTTCCCTAGCTGGAACTTCCAATGAG.

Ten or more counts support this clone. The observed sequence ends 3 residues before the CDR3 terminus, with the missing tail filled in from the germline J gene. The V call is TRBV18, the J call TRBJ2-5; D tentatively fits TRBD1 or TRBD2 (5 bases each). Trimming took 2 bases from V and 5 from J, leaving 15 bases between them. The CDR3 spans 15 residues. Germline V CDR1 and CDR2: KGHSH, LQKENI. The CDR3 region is CASSPGARAKETQYF. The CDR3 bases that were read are TGTGCCAGCTCACCAGGGGCGAGGGCGAAGGAGACC.

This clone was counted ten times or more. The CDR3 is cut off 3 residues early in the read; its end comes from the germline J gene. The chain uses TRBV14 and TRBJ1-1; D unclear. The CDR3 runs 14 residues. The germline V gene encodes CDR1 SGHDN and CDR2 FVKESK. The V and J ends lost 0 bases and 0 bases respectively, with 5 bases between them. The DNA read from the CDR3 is TGTGCCAGCAGCCAAGAATACTTGAACACTGAA. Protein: CASSQEYLNTE. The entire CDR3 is CASSQEYLNTEAFF. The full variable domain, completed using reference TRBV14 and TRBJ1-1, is EAGVTQFPSHSVIEKGQTVTLRCDPISGHDNLYWYRRVMGKEIKFLLHFVKESKQDESGMPNNRFLAERTGGTYSTLKVQPAELEDSGVYFCASSQEYLNTEAFFGQGTRLTVV.

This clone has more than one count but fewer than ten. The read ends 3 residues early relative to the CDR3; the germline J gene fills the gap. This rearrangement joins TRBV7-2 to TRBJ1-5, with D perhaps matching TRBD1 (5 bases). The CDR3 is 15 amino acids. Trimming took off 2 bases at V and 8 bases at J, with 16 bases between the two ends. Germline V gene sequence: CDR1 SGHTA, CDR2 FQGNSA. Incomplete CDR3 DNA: TGTGCCAGCAGCTTAAGGCCACGAGTAGGGGAGCCC. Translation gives CASSLRPRVGEP. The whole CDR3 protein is CASSLRPRVGEPQHF.

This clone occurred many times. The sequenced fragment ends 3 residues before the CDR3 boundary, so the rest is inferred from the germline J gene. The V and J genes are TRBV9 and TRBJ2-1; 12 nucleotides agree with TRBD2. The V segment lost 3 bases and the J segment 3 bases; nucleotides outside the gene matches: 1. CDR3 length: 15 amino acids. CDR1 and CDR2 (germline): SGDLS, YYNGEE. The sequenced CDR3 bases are TGTGCCAGCAGCGAGACTAGCGGGAGCTACAATGAG. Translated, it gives CASSETSGSYNE. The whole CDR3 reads CASSETSGSYNEQFF.